The present T cell receptor (beta chain) was sequenced within a study of cytomegalovirus exposure and HLA in healthy donors. Notes on the study in general: Previous analysis showed most TCR beta V segments were productive about 87% or about 30% of the time. The Asian-associated ancestry cluster reportedly had fewer N-insertions than the roughly 720-donor mean in a later analysis. CMV antigen specificity was confirmed in vitro for a few CMV-associated chains. On later analysis, the bulk of CMV-associated TCR beta chains appeared to be HLA-restricted.

PCR amplification relied on 60 Vbeta primers (plus 13 Jbeta primers). Assay used: immunoSEQ multiplex PCR; TCRdb lists only in-frame clones, some missing. The sample holds approximately 160,000 clones, more than 60% seen once. A single count supports this clone. Antigen specificity is unknown. V lost 5 bases to trimming and J lost 1 base; unmatched junction nucleotides: 11. Germline CDR1 is SGHTA and CDR2 is FQGTGA. CDR3 size: 17 residues. This TCR was sampled from a male donor in good health and CMV-seronegative. V usage is TRBV7-3 and J usage is TRBJ2-4; 7 nucleotides match TRBD2. Specimen: PBMCs. Written as DNA, the CDR3 is TGTGCCAGCAGCCCGGGGGGATCCTCGGGGGCCAAAAACATTCAGTACTTC. It specifies CASSPGGSSGAKNIQYF.